The table lists the clone carrying this T cell receptor beta chain with many counts. Looked up from germline, CDR1 is SNHLY and CDR2 is FYNNEI. The CDR3 contains 16 residues. With 6 bases removed from V and 4 bases from J, the gap between germline ends came to 18 bases. Using RNA transcripts, the TCR beta CDR3 regions were amplified. After a first-round RT-PCR with HTBI primers, a second-round multiplex PCR was run. Each CDR3 protein is one row after TCRdb ran MiXCR on the multiplex PCR reads. Here the sample spans around 1.1 million distinct CDR3 sequences, less than 45% being singletons. The data were obtained in a study of Graves' ophthalmopathy and Graves' hyperthyroidism.

The sequence was collected from an adult man with Graves' hyperthyroidism. The sample taken for sequencing was peripheral blood or thyroid tissue (not recorded which). The V call is TRBV2, the J call TRBJ2-2; no reliable D call. In DNA form, the CDR3 reads TGTGCCAGCAGCGCTGCCTGGGGTAAAGTCACCGGGGAGCTGTTTTTT. It yields the protein CASSAAWGKVTGELFF.